This TCR beta chain appears in the sequencing data of a study of T cell changes during pregnancy in multiple sclerosis. Only in-frame clones appear in the TCRdb table, and some are missing; sequencing was by immunoSEQ multiplex PCR. The sample lists fewer than 100,000 clones, 85% to 95% occurring once. In germline, CDR1 is ENHRY, CDR2 SYGVKD. Trimming stripped 7 bases from V and 5 bases from J, with 19 bases between. The CDR3 runs 15 residues. The source is a female donor in good health, enrolled as a control in a pregnancy study. This rearrangement joins TRBV10-3 to TRBJ2-3; tentative D call: TRBD2 (6 bases). The sequenced sample was peripheral blood, obtained after pregnancy. CDR3 amino acids: CAITVGSDIGDTQYF. The CDR3 DNA follows: TGTGCCATCACGGTCGGGAGCGACATCGGAGATACGCAGTATTTT.